This record covers a single T cell receptor (beta chain). Its cognate antigen is unknown. Compared with germline, one end of the junction differs, possibly owing to a read error. The repertoire was sequenced with immunoSEQ multiplex PCR; TCRdb's copy has only in-frame clones and lacks some. The sample shows fewer than 6,500 clones, approximately 80% of them seen only once. This sample was taken from a study of T cell repertoires in ileal Crohn's disease. From germline, CDR1 is MNHNY and CDR2 SVGAGI (reference sequence). This CDR3 region has 14 residues. General study points: Sorted CD8 T cells held more high-frequency clones than CD4. Active smokers at surgery had more clonal expansions than non-smokers. All patients with clonality above 26.8% had endoscopic recurrence.

Material: ileal tissue. This receptor was identified in an adult with Crohn's disease. The J gene is TRBJ2-5, the V gene TRBV6-6, with 8 bases aligning to TRBD1. Written as DNA, the CDR3 is TGTGCCAGCAGATACTGGGACAGGCAAGAGACCCAGTACTTC. Protein: CASRYWDRQETQYF.